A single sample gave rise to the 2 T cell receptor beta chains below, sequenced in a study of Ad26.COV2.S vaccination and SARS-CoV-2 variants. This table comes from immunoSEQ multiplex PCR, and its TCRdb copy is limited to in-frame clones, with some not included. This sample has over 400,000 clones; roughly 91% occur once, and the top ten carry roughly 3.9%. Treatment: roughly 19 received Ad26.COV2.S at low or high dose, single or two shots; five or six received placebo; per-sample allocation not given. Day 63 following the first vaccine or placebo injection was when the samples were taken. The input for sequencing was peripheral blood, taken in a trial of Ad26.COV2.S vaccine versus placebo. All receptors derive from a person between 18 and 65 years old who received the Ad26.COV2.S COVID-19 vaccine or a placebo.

The CDR3 DNA reads as TGTGTCGTCCAACTAGCGGGAGGGCCGAACACCGGGGAGCTGTTTTTT. As protein: CVVQLAGGPNTGELFF. J is TRBJ2-2 and V is TRBV10-3; 13 bases are shared with TRBD2. The germline CDR1 and CDR2 sequences are ENHRY and SYGVKD. This CDR3 has 16 residues.

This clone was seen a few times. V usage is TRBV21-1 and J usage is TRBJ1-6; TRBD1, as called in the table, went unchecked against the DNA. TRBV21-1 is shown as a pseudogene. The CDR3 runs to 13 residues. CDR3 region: CASSKTGISPLHF. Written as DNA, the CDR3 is TGTGCCAGCAGCAAAACAGGGATTTCACCCCTCCACTTT.